This entry is about one T cell receptor beta chain. This record comes from a study of blood T cell repertoires in COVID-19. Background on the study: Specimens from acute and convalescent COVID-19 originated in the United States, Italy and Spain. T cells, B-cell-depleted T cells, or PBMCs provided the cDNA or gDNA that served as material.

The CDR3 is 16 amino acids. Germline values: CDR1 KGHDR, CDR2 SFDVKD. V lost 5 bases, J lost 6 bases, and 8 bases stayed unmatched. Under the authors' procedure: Amplifying reference gene primers gave estimates of nucleated cell counts. Repertoires were generated with immunoSEQ multiplex PCR, while TCRdb's copy carries only in-frame clones and drops some. Clone size and V and J calls were adopted from that table, with D and trimming inferred from the DNA. The table lists 35,000 to 45,000 clones, more than 85% of them singletons. The sequence was obtained from a woman of 80 years or more with acute or convalescent COVID-19. The chain links TRBV24-1 to TRBJ2-1, with 11 bases matching TRBD2. Sample: peripheral blood. The CDR3: CATSGSLAGEVNEQFF. In DNA form, the CDR3 reads TGTGCCACCAGTGGCTCACTAGCGGGGGAGGTCAATGAGCAGTTCTTC.